One and the same sample provided the 7 T cell receptor beta chains below, sequenced in a study of a mutant IDH1 vaccine in newly diagnosed glioma. The protocol was immunoSEQ multiplex PCR, while the TCRdb copy is restricted to in-frame clones and leaves out a portion. The data contain around 92,000 clones, about four fifths of them singletons. As for time point: baseline, week 1 (first vaccination visit). Treatment of the sample: pre-vaccination baseline after standard-of-care therapy. The sequencing used PBMCs, collected from a glioma patient treated with radiotherapy, temozolomide or both. The receptors were sampled from a woman aged 45-60 years with glioma.

The chain uses TRBV19 and TRBJ1-1, with D unresolved. Germline V gene data show CDR1 as LNHDA and CDR2 as SQIVND (reference sequence). CDR3 length: 13 amino acids. Trimming cost V 4 bases and J 2 bases, with 8 bases left between them. This CDR3 is CASSTGLNTEAFF. In nucleotides, the CDR3 is TGTGCCAGTAGTACGGGGTTAAACACTGAAGCTTTCTTT.

As regards this clone: Other DNA sequences in the sample encode the same CDR3. The J gene is TRBJ1-1, the V gene TRBV10-3; D perhaps matches TRBD1 (5 bases). This CDR3 is built from 13 residues. The germline gives CDR1 ENHRY, CDR2 SYGVKD. V was cut by 3 bases and J by 1 base, with 6 bases left in between. The CDR3 sequence is CAISEQENTEAFF. CDR3 DNA sequence: TGTGCCATCAGTGAACAGGAGAACACTGAAGCTTTCTTT.

The chain carries TRBV5-1 and TRBJ2-3; 9 bases map to TRBD2. J was trimmed by 3 bases and V by 6 bases; bases with no gene match: 2. Germline-derived CDR1 and CDR2 are SGHRS and YFSETQ. The CDR3 runs to 13 residues. The CDR3: CASMAGGTDTQYF. In DNA form, the CDR3 reads TGCGCCAGCATGGCGGGGGGGACAGATACGCAGTATTTT. Together with reference TRBV5-1 and TRBJ2-3, the CDR3 gives the full variable domain: KAGVTQTPRYLIKTRGQQVTLSCSPISGHRSVSWYQQTPGQGLQFLFEYFSETQRNKGNFPGRFSGRQFSNSRSEMNVSTLELGDSALYLCASMAGGTDTQYFGPGTRLTVL.

The rearrangement joins TRBV5-4 to TRBJ2-4; the match to TRBD1 covers 7 bases. CDR1 and CDR2 from the germline V gene are SGHNT and YYREEE (reference sequence). V gave up 6 bases and J gave up 7 bases; unmatched junction bases: 7. The CDR3 length is 13 residues. CDR3: CASTYRGWNIQYF. The CDR3 nucleotides are TGTGCCAGCACCTACAGGGGTTGGAACATTCAGTACTTC.

The chain links TRBV2 to TRBJ2-5, with TRBD2 matching 7 bases. The CDR3 is made up of 13 amino acids. The ends lost 7 bases at V and 7 bases at J; junction bases unmatched: 9. Germline loops: CDR1 SNHLY, CDR2 FYNNEI. CDR3 loop: CASTETSEGTQYF. Written as DNA, the CDR3 is TGTGCCAGCACCGAAACTAGCGAAGGGACCCAGTACTTC.

This clone was observed a few times. The rearrangement joins TRBV4-1 to TRBJ1-1; 9 nucleotides agree with TRBD1. The CDR3 spans 15 residues. Trimming cost V 5 bases and J 1 base; bases outside gene matches: 5. Germline V gene data show CDR1 as MGHRA and CDR2 as YSYEKL. CDR3 sequence (DNA): TGCGCCAGCAGCAAAACAGGGGGCGGGAACACTGAAGCTTTCTTT. This sequence encodes CASSKTGGGNTEAFF.

This clone turned up a few times. This rearrangement joins TRBV29-1 to TRBJ1-1; D is ambiguous. Trimming took off 2 bases at V and 0 bases at J, with 7 bases between the two ends. This CDR3 has 13 residues. Germline V gene lookup returns CDR1 SQVTM and CDR2 ANQGSEA. The CDR3: CSVENNLNTEAFF. The CDR3 DNA follows: TGCAGCGTTGAAAACAACTTGAACACTGAAGCTTTCTTT.